Below are 32 T cell receptor beta chains sequenced from a single sample in a study of response to subunit inactivated influenza vaccine. TCRdb redid the calling of the RT-PCR reads with MiXCR, one entry per CDR3 protein. The sample carries about half a million distinct CDR3 sequences, roughly 27% recorded once. Specimen: CD4+ T cells sorted from PBMCs, collected roughly 5 days after vaccination. The source of these receptors is a man in his fifties who received an inactivated influenza vaccine.

This chain uses TRBV7-3 with TRBJ1-1; D is uncertain. The CDR3 has 14 amino acids. Trimming stripped 3 bases from V and 0 bases from J, with 8 bases between. Germline CDR1 is SGHTA and CDR2 is FQGTGA. In DNA form, the CDR3 reads TGTGCCAGCAGCTTCGACGGCATGAACACTGAAGCTTTCTTT. As protein: CASSFDGMNTEAFF.

The chain carries TRBV7-2 and TRBJ2-1; tentative D call: TRBD2 (6 bases). This CDR3 region has 15 residues. Germline V lookup: CDR1 SGHTA, CDR2 FQGNSA. Trimming pared 1 base from V and 8 bases from J, leaving 15 bases between. Here the CDR3 DNA reads TGTGCCAGCAGCTTAGGCTCAGGACTATTCTATGAGCAGTTCTTC. This sequence encodes CASSLGSGLFYEQFF. Supplemented by reference TRBV7-2 and TRBJ2-1, the full variable domain reads GAGVSQSPSNKVTEKGKDVELRCDPISGHTALYWYRQSLGQGLEFLIYFQGNSAPDKSGLPSDRFSAERTGGSVSTLTIQRTQQEDSAVYLCASSLGSGLFYEQFFGPGTRLTVL.

The rearrangement joins TRBV20-1 to TRBJ1-3; D is ambiguous. V shed 3 bases and J shed 0 bases, with 9 bases lying between them. CDR1 and CDR2 (germline): DFQATT, SNEGSKA (reference sequence). CDR3 length: 14 residues. The CDR3 spells CSARGGNSGNTIYF. DNA of the CDR3: TGCAGTGCTAGGGGCGGAAACTCTGGAAACACCATATATTTT.

V is TRBV4-2 and J is TRBJ2-5, with 9 bases that match TRBD1. V was clipped by 5 bases and J by 4 bases; unmatched bases: 8. Germline values: CDR1 LGHNA, CDR2 YNFKEQ. The CDR3 length is 15 residues. The CDR3 sequence is CASSAGTGFGETQYF. For the CDR3, the DNA is TGTGCCAGCAGCGCCGGGACAGGGTTTGGAGAGACCCAGTACTTC.

This clonotype came up a few times. This rearrangement joins TRBV10-3 to TRBJ2-2, with D maybe TRBD2 (6 bases). V was pared by 3 bases and J by 7 bases, with 18 bases between. The germline V gene has CDR1 ENHRY and CDR2 SYGVKD. The CDR3 runs to 16 residues. CDR3: CAISDFSGSHYGELFF. Here the CDR3 DNA reads TGTGCCATCAGTGATTTTAGCGGAAGTCATTACGGGGAGCTGTTTTTT.

This chain connects TRBV20-1 to TRBJ2-3; 7 bases are a match to TRBD1. Germline CDR1 is DFQATT and CDR2 is SNEGSKA (reference sequence). Losses at the gene ends were 0 bases for V and 1 base for J; bases not matched to a gene: 10. The CDR3 has 17 amino acids. The CDR3 coding sequence is TGCAGTGCTAGAGATCCCATGACAGGGCTCCGCACAGATACGCAGTATTTT. Translation: CSARDPMTGLRTDTQYF.

In this sample, this clonotype turned up a few times. V gene TRBV28 combines with J gene TRBJ1-5; tentative D call: TRBD1 (6 bases). Germline lookup yields CDR1 MDHEN and CDR2 SYDVKM. The V end lost 4 bases, the J end lost 4 bases, and 17 bases lay between the germline ends. This CDR3 has 16 amino acids. This CDR3 reads CASSSIKDSFNQPQHF. The CDR3 DNA sequence: TGTGCCAGCAGTTCCATCAAGGACAGTTTTAATCAGCCCCAGCATTTT.

DNA of the CDR3: TGTGCCAGCTCACCACGGCAGGGGGAGGATACGCAGTATTTT. Translated: CASSPRQGEDTQYF. The rearrangement joins TRBV18 to TRBJ2-3; 7 bases fit TRBD1. The ends lost 1 base at V and 6 bases at J; junction bases unmatched: 4. The CDR3 covers 14 residues. Germline V gene lookup returns CDR1 KGHSH and CDR2 LQKENI. Supplemented by reference TRBV18 and TRBJ2-3, the full variable domain reads NAGVMQNPRHLVRRRGQEARLRCSPMKGHSHVYWYRQLPEEGLKFMVYLQKENIIDESGMPKERFSAEFPKEGPSILRIQQVVRGDSAAYFCASSPRQGEDTQYFGPGTRLTVL.

The J gene is TRBJ2-1, the V gene TRBV3-1; 13 nucleotides line up with TRBD2. Trimming cost V 4 bases and J 15 bases; bases outside gene matches: 9. The germline gives CDR1 LGHDT, CDR2 YNNKEL (reference sequence). The CDR3 has 14 amino acids. The CDR3, as DNA: TGTGCCAGCAGCCCAGGACTAGCGGGAGTGGTACTGTTCTTC. Its protein product is CASSPGLAGVVLFF.

The chain is built from TRBV6-5 and TRBJ2-3; D is unclear. The CDR3 sequence is 16 residues long. Trimming left V 0 bases short and J 4 bases short, with 14 bases between. Germline lookup yields CDR1 MNHEY and CDR2 SVGAGI. CDR3 in DNA: TGTGCCAGCAGTTACTCGACCGCCCGGCTGGCAGATACGCAGTATTTT. Amino acids: CASSYSTARLADTQYF.

CDR3 amino acids: CASARGQMNTEAFF. Written as DNA, the CDR3 is TGCGCCAGCGCTCGGGGACAGATGAACACTGAAGCTTTCTTT. This chain links TRBV4-3 with TRBJ1-1, with TRBD1 identical over 7 bases. With 8 bases clipped from V and 0 bases from J, the junction kept 6 bases outside the gene matches. Germline assignment: CDR1 LGHNA and CDR2 YSLEER. The CDR3 is made up of 14 amino acids.

This clonotype was seen more than once but under ten times. V gene TRBV3-1 combines with J gene TRBJ2-7, with 9 bases fitting TRBD2. The CDR3 is made up of 18 amino acids. V was clipped by 4 bases and J by 2 bases; unmatched bases: 15. Germline values: CDR1 LGHDT, CDR2 YNNKEL (reference sequence). CDR3 sequence: CASSPSPIRRGRAYEQYF. The CDR3 region has the DNA TGTGCCAGCAGCCCCTCCCCTATTAGACGCGGGAGGGCCTACGAGCAGTACTTC.

This clonotype occurred a few times. CDR3 in DNA: TGTGCCAGCAGCCGCGGGAGGTCCACCGGGGAGCTGTTTTTT. This codes for CASSRGRSTGELFF. The genes are TRBV3-1 and TRBJ2-2; 8 nucleotides line up with TRBD2. The J segment lost 4 bases and the V segment lost 4 bases, leaving 2 bases of the junction unmatched. The CDR3 length is 14 residues. In germline, CDR1 is LGHDT, CDR2 YNNKEL (reference sequence).

This clonotype was observed a few times. V and J are TRBV7-2 and TRBJ2-3, with TRBD2 identical over 8 bases. Germline-derived CDR1 and CDR2 are SGHTA and FQGNSA. Germline trimming cut 5 bases from V and 0 bases from J; bases unmatched to any gene: 4. This CDR3 has 15 residues. Here the CDR3 reads CASSVSGGSTDTQYF. The CDR3 DNA reads as TGTGCCAGCAGCGTAAGCGGGGGCAGCACAGATACGCAGTATTTT.

This clonotype was counted only a few times. J is TRBJ2-1 and V is TRBV30; 10 bases are shared with TRBD2. This CDR3 comprises 18 residues. Trimming cost V 4 bases and J 1 base; bases outside gene matches: 13. Looked up from germline, CDR1 is GTSNPN and CDR2 is SVGIG (reference sequence). This CDR3 reads CAWKRASGRYKSYNEQFF. CDR3 sequence (DNA): TGTGCCTGGAAACGGGCTAGCGGGAGATACAAATCCTACAATGAGCAGTTCTTC. The full variable domain, in which reference TRBV30 and TRBJ2-1 provide the parts outside the CDR3, is SQTIHQWPATLVQPVGSPLSLECTVEGTSNPNLYWYRQAAGRGLQLLFYSVGIGQISSEVPQNLSASRPQDRQFILSSKKLLLSDSGFYLCAWKRASGRYKSYNEQFFGPGTRLTVL.

This chain connects TRBV9 to TRBJ2-1; 7 bases match TRBD1. Germline V gives CDR1 SGDLS, CDR2 YYNGEE. The CDR3 runs 15 residues. The V and J ends lost 3 bases and 6 bases, in that order; junction bases with no gene match: 9. CDR3 nucleotides: TGTGCCAGCAGCGATCGGGACAGTAATTTCAATGAGCAGTTCTTC. It codes for CASSDRDSNFNEQFF.

This clonotype was picked up a small number of times. The J gene is TRBJ2-7, the V gene TRBV7-2; TRBD2 aligns across 12 bases. This CDR3 is built from 15 residues. Germline CDR1 reads SGHTA; CDR2 reads FQGNSA. Trimming took 6 bases from V and 5 from J; bases not matched to a gene: 8. The CDR3 DNA follows: TGTGCCAGCAGGCGATCTCTAGCGGGGGGGAACGAGCAGTACTTC. It encodes CASRRSLAGGNEQYF.

The chain joins TRBV18 to TRBJ2-5, with 7 positions matching TRBD1. The V and J ends lost 3 bases and 4 bases, in that order; junction bases with no gene match: 5. The CDR3 sequence is 14 residues long. Germline V gives CDR1 KGHSH, CDR2 LQKENI. CDR3 DNA sequence: TGTGCCAGCTCACCGGAACAGGGGAGAGAGACCCAGTACTTC. Translation: CASSPEQGRETQYF. Variable domain in full (rest from reference TRBV18 and TRBJ2-5): NAGVMQNPRHLVRRRGQEARLRCSPMKGHSHVYWYRQLPEEGLKFMVYLQKENIIDESGMPKERFSAEFPKEGPSILRIQQVVRGDSAAYFCASSPEQGRETQYFGPGTRLLVL.

The sample holds a few counts of this clonotype. The chain employs TRBV6-2 or TRBV6-3 and TRBJ1-2, with D tentatively TRBD1 (6 bases). Deletions cut 10 bases from V and 3 bases from J, with 21 bases between. CDR3 length equals 15 residues. Germline values: CDR1 MNHEY, CDR2 SVGEGT. The CDR3 reads CAITPGTPRDYGYTF. For the CDR3, the DNA is TGTGCCATCACTCCGGGGACACCGAGGGACTATGGCTACACCTTC.

V is TRBV5-5 and J is TRBJ2-5; 10 bases fit TRBD2. Germline V gene lookup returns CDR1 SGHKS and CDR2 YYEKEE (reference sequence). The CDR3 covers 14 residues. Trimming at V came to 7 bases and at J to 2 bases, leaving 5 bases not matched to a gene. The CDR3 reads CASSKLAGQETQYF. The CDR3 DNA follows: TGTGCCAGCTCCAAACTAGCGGGGCAAGAGACCCAGTACTTC.

This clonotype has more than one count but fewer than ten. The V call is TRBV4-1, the J call TRBJ1-5; D is uncertain. Germline assignment: CDR1 MGHRA and CDR2 YSYEKL. This CDR3 contains 16 residues. Trimming left V 4 bases short and J 0 bases short, with 13 bases between. CDR3 nucleotides: TGCGCCAGCAGCCCGTTAAGGTCCGATAGCAATCAGCCCCAGCATTTT. Protein sequence: CASSPLRSDSNQPQHF.

The V call is TRBV6-5, the J call TRBJ2-3; 11 bases fit TRBD2. V lost 2 bases, J lost 4 bases, and 2 bases stayed unmatched. The CDR3 has 15 amino acids. Germline loops: CDR1 MNHEY, CDR2 SVGAGI. The CDR3 protein is CASSYIAGGPDTQYF. The CDR3 DNA reads TGTGCCAGCAGTTACATAGCGGGGGGGCCAGATACGCAGTATTTT.

This clonotype was seen more than once but under ten times. The chain has TRBV11-1 and TRBJ2-3, with TRBD1 identical over 9 bases. V shed 4 bases, J shed 6 bases, and the junction held 20 bases outside the gene matches. Germline CDR1 and CDR2: SGHAT and FQDESV (reference sequence). The CDR3 totals 19 residues. The DNA for the CDR3 is TGTGCCAGCAGCTCAGGCCGATGGACAGGGGAATTTGGGACGGATACGCAGTATTTT. Translation gives CASSSGRWTGEFGTDTQYF.

In its sample, this clonotype was seen a few times. The chain carries TRBV11-2 and TRBJ2-3, with a tentative D call TRBD1 (6 bases). Trimming took off 0 bases at V and 4 bases at J, with 20 bases between the two ends. The V gene's germline CDR1 is SGHAT and CDR2 FQNNGV. The CDR3 is 18 amino acids. In DNA form, the CDR3 reads TGTGCCAGCAGCTTAGATCGACCGGGACACCGTATTCCAGATACGCAGTATTTT. This codes for CASSLDRPGHRIPDTQYF.

The chain recombines TRBV5-1 with TRBJ2-1; no reliable D call. The V gene lost 2 bases and the J gene lost 10 bases, with 19 bases spanning the gap. Per germline, CDR1 SGHRS and CDR2 YFSETQ. CDR3 length equals 15 residues. The chain's CDR3 is CASSFRPSRVWEQFF. In DNA form, the CDR3 reads TGCGCCAGCAGCTTCCGTCCATCCCGGGTCTGGGAGCAGTTCTTC.

The V call is TRBV10-3, the J call TRBJ2-1; possibly TRBD2 for D (5 bases). The germline gives CDR1 ENHRY, CDR2 SYGVKD. V was cut by 6 bases and J by 6 bases, with 15 bases left in between. The CDR3 has 14 residues. CDR3 sequence (DNA): TGTGCCATCAGGGCAGGAGGCGGCCCCAATGAGCAGTTCTTC. Amino acid sequence: CAIRAGGGPNEQFF.

This chain connects TRBV20-1 to TRBJ2-5; the D is unclear. Per the germline V gene, CDR1 is DFQATT and CDR2 is SNEGSKA (reference sequence). Trimming stripped 1 base from V and 0 bases from J, with 12 bases between. The CDR3 covers 15 residues. The CDR3 here is CSARAARYYQETQYF. In DNA, the CDR3 is TGCAGTGCTAGAGCAGCAAGATACTACCAAGAGACCCAGTACTTC.

In this sample, this clonotype turned up a few times. The chain recombines TRBV5-6 with TRBJ2-7, with D tentatively TRBD1 (5 bases). Germline lookup yields CDR1 SGHDT and CDR2 YYEEEE. The CDR3 contains 14 residues. Trimming shortened V by 3 bases and J by 1 base, and 11 bases separated the two germline ends. CDR3 nucleotides: TGTGCCAGCAGCTCCTGGGCAGGGTCCTACGAGCAGTACTTC. This translates into CASSSWAGSYEQYF.

This clonotype has more than one count but fewer than ten. This chain joins TRBV11-2 and TRBJ2-1; 8 nucleotides align to TRBD2. V lost 2 bases and J lost 3; bases outside the gene matches: 12. Germline V lookup: CDR1 SGHAT, CDR2 FQNNGV. CDR3 length: 18 residues. DNA for the CDR3: TGTGCCAGCAGCTTATATGCTAGCGGGTACCTCGGCTACAATGAGCAGTTCTTC. Amino acid sequence: CASSLYASGYLGYNEQFF.

In its sample, this clonotype was seen a few times. V and J are TRBV7-3 and TRBJ2-1; 9 nucleotides agree with TRBD2. The CDR3 has 16 amino acids. The V gene's germline CDR1 is SGHTA and CDR2 FQGTGA. Unmatched junction bases numbered 11, after V lost 5 bases and J lost 6 bases. The CDR3 here is CASSPLPGLAGNEQFF. The CDR3 DNA reads TGTGCCAGCAGCCCCCTACCGGGACTAGCAGGCAATGAGCAGTTCTTC. The whole variable domain, remainder taken from reference TRBV7-3 and TRBJ2-1, is GAGVSQTPSNKVTEKGKYVELRCDPISGHTALYWYRQSLGQGPEFLIYFQGTGAADDSGLPNDRFFAVRPEGSVSTLKIQRTERGDSAVYLCASSPLPGLAGNEQFFGPGTRLTVL.

There are a few counts of this clonotype. This chain connects TRBV6-5 to TRBJ2-1; 11 bases align to TRBD1. The trim removed 2 bases at V and 4 bases at J, leaving 7 bases unmatched. Germline assignment: CDR1 MNHEY and CDR2 SVGAGI. The CDR3 consists of 17 residues. CDR3 region: CASSYPEWDRGYNEQFF. DNA for the CDR3: TGTGCCAGCAGTTACCCCGAATGGGACAGGGGGTACAATGAGCAGTTCTTC.

This rearrangement joins TRBV20-1 to TRBJ2-3, with 12 bases identical to TRBD2. The V and J ends lost 0 bases and 14 bases, in that order; junction bases with no gene match: 6. There are 13 residues in the CDR3. Germline lookup yields CDR1 DFQATT and CDR2 SNEGSKA (reference sequence). Here the CDR3 DNA reads TGCAGTGCTAGAGACACCCGGACTAGCGGGGTGTATTTT. It translates to CSARDTRTSGVYF.